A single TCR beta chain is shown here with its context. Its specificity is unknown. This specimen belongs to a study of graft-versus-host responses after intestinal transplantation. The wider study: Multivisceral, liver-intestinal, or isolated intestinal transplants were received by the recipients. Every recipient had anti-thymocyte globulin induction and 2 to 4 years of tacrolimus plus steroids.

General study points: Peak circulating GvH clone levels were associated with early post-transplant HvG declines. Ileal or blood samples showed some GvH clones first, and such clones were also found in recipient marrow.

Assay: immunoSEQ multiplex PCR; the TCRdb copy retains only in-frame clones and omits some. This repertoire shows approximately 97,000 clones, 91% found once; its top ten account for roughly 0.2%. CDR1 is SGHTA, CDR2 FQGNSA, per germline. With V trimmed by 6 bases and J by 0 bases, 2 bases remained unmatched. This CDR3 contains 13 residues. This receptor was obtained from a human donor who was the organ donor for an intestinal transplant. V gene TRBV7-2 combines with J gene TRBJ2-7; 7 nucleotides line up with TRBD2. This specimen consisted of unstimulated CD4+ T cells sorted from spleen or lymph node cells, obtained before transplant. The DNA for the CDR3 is TGTGCCAGCAGAGCGGGAAGCTCCTACGAGCAGTACTTC. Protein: CASRAGSSYEQYF.